The T cell receptor beta chain described here comes from a study of OX40 agonist ivuxolimab in advanced cancers. Background on the study: As their treatment, patients were administered ivuxolimab, an agonistic anti-OX40 (CD134) antibody. Every 2 weeks, patients got intravenous ivuxolimab at one of six dose levels (0.01-10 mg/kg).

The CDR3 is 13 residues long. The V end lost 0 bases, the J end lost 10 bases, and 10 bases lay between the germline ends. Per the germline V gene, CDR1 is SGDLS and CDR2 is YYNGEE. The table came from immunoSEQ multiplex PCR; TCRdb's copy has only in-frame clones and leaves some out. The data show about 100,000 clones, with around 93% seen just once and approximately 0.54% held by the top ten. Material: CD4+ or CD8+ T cells sorted from blood, obtained in a trial of the OX40 agonist ivuxolimab. This clonotype was sampled from an adult with an advanced solid tumor such as melanoma, head and neck, liver or kidney cancer. The V call is TRBV9, the J call TRBJ1-4; D not certain. CDR3 nucleotide sequence: TGTGCCAGCAGCGTAGCTCTGGGCGGAAAACTGTTTTTT. This codes for CASSVALGGKLFF.